The clone carrying this T cell receptor (beta chain) was observed once. TCRdb's copy holds only in-frame clones and misses some; the assay was immunoSEQ multiplex PCR. Among about 120,000 clones listed, around 76% were seen once. CDR1 and CDR2 (germline): LGHNA, YNFKEQ. Between the trimmed V and J ends, which lost 4 bases and 2 bases, there was a span of 15 bases. CDR3 length equals 15 residues. This record comes from a study of blood T cell repertoires in COVID-19. Background on the study: COVID-19 samples, acute and convalescent, were from the United States, Italy and Spain.

Material: peripheral blood. The chain carries TRBV4-2 and TRBJ2-7; possibly TRBD2 for D (6 bases). This TCR was sampled from a man between 60 and 70 years old with acute or convalescent COVID-19. In DNA, the CDR3 is TGTGCCAGCAGCCTAACGGGAGAGCGACCCTACGAGCAGTACTTC. It encodes CASSLTGERPYEQYF.